Following are 5 T cell receptor beta chains from one sample sequenced in a study of beta chain features in type 1 diabetes. Sequenced material consisted of expressed TCRB transcripts (all of the isolated RNA was reverse transcribed). This table comes from immunoSEQ multiplex PCR, and its TCRdb copy is limited to in-frame clones, with some not included. The sample has a few hundred thousand clones, about 10% seen once. What these receptors recognize is not known. Study observations and caveats: TCRB CDR3s were moderately but significantly shorter in Type 1 diabetes patients in all four CD4+ subsets.

Sequenced: central memory CD4+ T cells from blood. Source of these receptors: a man in his thirties or forties with type 1 diabetes.

The V call is TRBV7-9, the J call TRBJ2-5, with a possible D match to TRBD1 (6 bases). The J call is in doubt because the DNA end fits TRBJ2-7 better. CDR3 length equals 14 residues. Germline V CDR1 and CDR2: SEHNR, FQNEAQ (reference sequence). The CDR3 DNA sequence: TGTGCCAGCAGCCAAGGGGGAAGCTCCTACGAGCAGTACTTC. Translation: CASSQGGSSYEQYF.

This clone was counted only a few times. V is TRBV5-6 and J is TRBJ2-5; 7 nucleotides match TRBD1. Trimming removed 2 bases from V and 3 bases from J; junction bases left unmatched: 1. The CDR3 runs to 13 residues. The V gene's germline CDR1 is SGHDT and CDR2 YYEEEE. CDR3 amino acids: CASSLGTEETQYF. The CDR3 bases are TGTGCCAGCAGCTTAGGGACAGAAGAGACCCAGTACTTC. The variable domain in full, completed from reference TRBV5-6 and TRBJ2-5, reads DAGVTQSPTHLIKTRGQQVTLRCSPKSGHDTVSWYQQALGQGPQFIFQYYEEEERQRGNFPDRFSGHQFPNYSSELNVNALLLGDSALYLCASSLGTEETQYFGPGTRLLVL.

As to this clone: Other DNA variants within this sample encode the same CDR3. In DNA, the CDR3 is TGTGCCAGCAGCTTGGACGGGACAGATACGCAGTATTTT. This encodes CASSLDGTDTQYF. The rearrangement joins TRBV5-6 to TRBJ2-3; D is ambiguous. The germline gives CDR1 SGHDT, CDR2 YYEEEE. The CDR3 loop spans 13 amino acids. Trimming pared 0 bases from V and 3 bases from J, leaving 5 bases between.

This clone was counted only a few times. The rearrangement uses TRBV7-9 and TRBJ2-6; D is possibly TRBD1 (5 bases). Deletions cut 1 base from V and 0 bases from J, with 7 bases between. This CDR3 has 16 amino acids. Germline CDR1 and CDR2: SEHNR and FQNEAQ (reference sequence). CDR3 loop: CASSLGGSSGANVLTF. CDR3 nucleotides: TGTGCCAGCAGCTTAGGGGGCTCCTCTGGGGCCAACGTCCTGACTTTC.

This clone was seen many times. The J gene is TRBJ2-1, the V gene TRBV7-9, with D possibly TRBD2 on 6 matching bases. The V end lost 2 bases, the J end lost 10 bases, and 12 bases lay between the germline ends. CDR1 is SEHNR and CDR2 is FQNEAQ in the germline V gene (reference sequence). The length of the CDR3 is 13 residues. CDR3 loop: CASSLSSVQEQFF. CDR3 in DNA: TGTGCCAGCAGCTTATCTAGCGTCCAAGAGCAGTTCTTC.